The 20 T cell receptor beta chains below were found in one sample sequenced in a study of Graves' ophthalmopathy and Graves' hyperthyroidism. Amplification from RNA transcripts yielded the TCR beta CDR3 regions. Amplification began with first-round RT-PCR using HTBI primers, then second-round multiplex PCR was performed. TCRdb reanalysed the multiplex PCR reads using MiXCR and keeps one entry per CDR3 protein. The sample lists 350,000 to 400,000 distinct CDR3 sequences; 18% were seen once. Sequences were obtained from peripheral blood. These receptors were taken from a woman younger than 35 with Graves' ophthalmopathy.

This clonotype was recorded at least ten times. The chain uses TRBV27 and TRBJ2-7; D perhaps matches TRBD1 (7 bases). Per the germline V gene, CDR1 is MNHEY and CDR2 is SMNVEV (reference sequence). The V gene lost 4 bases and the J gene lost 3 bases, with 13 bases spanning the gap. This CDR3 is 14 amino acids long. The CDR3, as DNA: TGTGCCAGCAGTTACCTCAGGGGGGACTACGAGCAGTACTTC. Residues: CASSYLRGDYEQYF.

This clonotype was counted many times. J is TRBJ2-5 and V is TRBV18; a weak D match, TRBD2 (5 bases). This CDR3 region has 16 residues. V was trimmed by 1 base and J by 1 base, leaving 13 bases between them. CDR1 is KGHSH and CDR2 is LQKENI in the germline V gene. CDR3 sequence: CASSPLEEQPQETQYF. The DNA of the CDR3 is TGTGCCAGCTCACCACTGGAGGAACAGCCCCAAGAGACCCAGTACTTC.

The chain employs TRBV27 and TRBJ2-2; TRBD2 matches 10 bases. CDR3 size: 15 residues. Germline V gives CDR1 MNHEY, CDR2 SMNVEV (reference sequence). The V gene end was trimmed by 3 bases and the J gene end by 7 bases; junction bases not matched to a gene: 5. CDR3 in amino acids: CASSFSSGSVGELFF. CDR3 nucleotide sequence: TGTGCCAGCAGTTTCTCTAGCGGGAGTGTCGGGGAGCTGTTTTTT.

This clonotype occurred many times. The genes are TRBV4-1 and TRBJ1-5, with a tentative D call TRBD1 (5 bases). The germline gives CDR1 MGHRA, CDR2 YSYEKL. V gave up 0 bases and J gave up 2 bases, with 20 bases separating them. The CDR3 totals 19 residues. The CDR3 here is CASSQEWKDTYLGNQPQHF. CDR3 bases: TGCGCCAGCAGCCAAGAATGGAAGGACACCTATCTGGGCAATCAGCCCCAGCATTTT.

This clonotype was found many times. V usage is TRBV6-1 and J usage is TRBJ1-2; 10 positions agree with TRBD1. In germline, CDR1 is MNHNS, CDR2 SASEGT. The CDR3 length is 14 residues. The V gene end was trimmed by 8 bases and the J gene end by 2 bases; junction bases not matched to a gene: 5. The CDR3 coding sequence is TGTGCCAGCGGAAAGGGACAGGGGAACTATGGCTACACCTTC. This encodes CASGKGQGNYGYTF.

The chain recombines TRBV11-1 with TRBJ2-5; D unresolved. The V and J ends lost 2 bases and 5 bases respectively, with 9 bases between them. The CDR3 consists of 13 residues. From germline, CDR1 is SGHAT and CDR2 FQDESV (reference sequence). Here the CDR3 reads CASSLNSKETQYF. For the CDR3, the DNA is TGTGCCAGCAGCTTAAACAGTAAGGAGACCCAGTACTTC.

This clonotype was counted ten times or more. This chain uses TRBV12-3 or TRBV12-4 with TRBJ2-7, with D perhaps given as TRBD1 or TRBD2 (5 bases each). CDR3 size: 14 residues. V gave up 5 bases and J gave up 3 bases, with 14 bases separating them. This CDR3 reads CASSGSGLDYEQYF. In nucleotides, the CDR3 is TGTGCCAGCAGTGGGTCGGGGCTTGACTACGAGCAGTACTTC.

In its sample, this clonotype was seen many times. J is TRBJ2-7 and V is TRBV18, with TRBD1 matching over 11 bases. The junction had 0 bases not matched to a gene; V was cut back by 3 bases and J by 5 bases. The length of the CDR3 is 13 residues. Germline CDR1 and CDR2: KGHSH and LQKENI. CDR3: CASSPGQGDEQYF. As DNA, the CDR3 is TGTGCCAGCTCACCGGGACAGGGGGACGAGCAGTACTTC.

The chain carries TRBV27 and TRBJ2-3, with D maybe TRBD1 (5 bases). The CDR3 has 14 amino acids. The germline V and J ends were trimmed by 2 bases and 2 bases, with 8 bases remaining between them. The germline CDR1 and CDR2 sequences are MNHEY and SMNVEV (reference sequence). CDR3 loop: CASSLRQSTDTQYF. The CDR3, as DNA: TGTGCCAGCAGTTTAAGACAGTCCACAGATACGCAGTATTTT.

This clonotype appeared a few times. The DNA of the CDR3 is TGTGCCAGCAACGATCGGGGTATATACACTGAAGCTTTCTTT. This codes for CASNDRGIYTEAFF. The V gene is TRBV2, the J gene TRBJ1-1, with D unresolved. Trimming stripped 7 bases from V and 3 bases from J, with 15 bases between. The CDR3 length is 14 residues. The V gene's germline CDR1 is SNHLY and CDR2 FYNNEI.

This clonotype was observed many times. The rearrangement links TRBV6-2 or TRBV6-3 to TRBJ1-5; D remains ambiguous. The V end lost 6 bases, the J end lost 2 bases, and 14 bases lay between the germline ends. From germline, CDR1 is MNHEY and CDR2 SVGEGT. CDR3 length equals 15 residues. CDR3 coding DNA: TGTGCCAGCAGAGCCGGACTTGGGGGCAATCAGCCCCAGCATTTT. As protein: CASRAGLGGNQPQHF.

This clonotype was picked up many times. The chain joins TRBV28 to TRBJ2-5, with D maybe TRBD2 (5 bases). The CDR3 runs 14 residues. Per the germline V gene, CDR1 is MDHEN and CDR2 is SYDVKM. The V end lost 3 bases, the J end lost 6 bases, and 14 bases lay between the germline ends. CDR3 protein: CASSLGIGVKTQYF. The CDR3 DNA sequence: TGTGCCAGCAGTTTGGGAATCGGGGTGAAGACCCAGTACTTC.

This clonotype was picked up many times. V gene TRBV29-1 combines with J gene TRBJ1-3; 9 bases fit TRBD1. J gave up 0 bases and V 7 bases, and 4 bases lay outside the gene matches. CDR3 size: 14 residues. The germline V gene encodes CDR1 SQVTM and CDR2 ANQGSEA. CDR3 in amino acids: CSAWTGDSGNTIYF. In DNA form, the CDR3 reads TGCAGCGCCTGGACAGGGGACTCTGGAAACACCATATATTTT.

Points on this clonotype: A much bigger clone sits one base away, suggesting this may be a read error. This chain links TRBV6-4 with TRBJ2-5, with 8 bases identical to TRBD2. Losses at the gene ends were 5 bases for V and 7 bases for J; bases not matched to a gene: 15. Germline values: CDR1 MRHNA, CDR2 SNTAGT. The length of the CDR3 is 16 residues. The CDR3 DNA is TGTGCCAGCAGTCCGTTACCGGGACTAGTGGGGGCGACCCAGTACTTC. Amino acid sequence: CASSPLPGLVGATQYF.

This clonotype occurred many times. Here the CDR3 reads CASSRQRAFF. CDR3 sequence (DNA): TGTGCCAGCAGTAGGCAAAGAGCTTTCTTT. This chain joins TRBV28 and TRBJ1-1; unclear D gene. The ends were cut back, 5 bases at V and 10 bases at J, with 8 bases in the middle. Germline V gene sequence: CDR1 MDHEN, CDR2 SYDVKM. This CDR3 is 10 amino acids long.

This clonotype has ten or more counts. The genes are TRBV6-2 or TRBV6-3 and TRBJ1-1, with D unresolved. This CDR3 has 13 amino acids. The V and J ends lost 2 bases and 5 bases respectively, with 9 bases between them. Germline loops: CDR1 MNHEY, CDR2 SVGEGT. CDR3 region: CASSYQRRTEAFF. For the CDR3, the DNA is TGTGCCAGCAGTTACCAACGGAGGACTGAAGCTTTCTTT.

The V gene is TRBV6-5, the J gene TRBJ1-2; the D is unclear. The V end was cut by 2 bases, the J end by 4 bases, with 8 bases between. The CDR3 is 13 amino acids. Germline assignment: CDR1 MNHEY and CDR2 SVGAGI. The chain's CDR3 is CASSYSLVYGYTF. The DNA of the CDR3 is TGTGCCAGCAGTTACAGTTTGGTCTATGGCTACACCTTC.

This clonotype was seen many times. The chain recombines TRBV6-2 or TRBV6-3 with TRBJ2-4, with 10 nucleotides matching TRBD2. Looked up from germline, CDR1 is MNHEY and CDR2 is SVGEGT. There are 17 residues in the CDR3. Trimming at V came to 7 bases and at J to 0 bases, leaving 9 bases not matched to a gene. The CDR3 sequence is CASTRPTSGLAKNIQYF. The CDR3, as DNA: TGTGCCAGCACTCGACCGACTAGCGGGTTAGCCAAAAACATTCAGTACTTC.

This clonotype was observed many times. The CDR3 sequence is CASRGRQGGSYEQYF. The DNA of the CDR3 is TGTGCCAGCAGGGGTCGACAGGGTGGGTCCTACGAGCAGTACTTC. This chain uses TRBV14 with TRBJ2-7, with TRBD1 matching 7 bases. After removal of 6 bases from V and 1 base from J, the junction contained 9 bases not matched to a gene. This CDR3 contains 15 residues. CDR1 and CDR2 (germline): SGHDN, FVKESK.

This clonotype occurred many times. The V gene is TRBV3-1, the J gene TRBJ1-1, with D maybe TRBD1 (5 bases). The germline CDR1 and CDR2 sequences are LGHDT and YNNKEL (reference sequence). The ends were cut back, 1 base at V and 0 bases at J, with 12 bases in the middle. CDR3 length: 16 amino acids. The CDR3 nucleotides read TGTGCCAGCAGCCAAGGAAAGGGGCTCGTGAACACTGAAGCTTTCTTT. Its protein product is CASSQGKGLVNTEAFF.